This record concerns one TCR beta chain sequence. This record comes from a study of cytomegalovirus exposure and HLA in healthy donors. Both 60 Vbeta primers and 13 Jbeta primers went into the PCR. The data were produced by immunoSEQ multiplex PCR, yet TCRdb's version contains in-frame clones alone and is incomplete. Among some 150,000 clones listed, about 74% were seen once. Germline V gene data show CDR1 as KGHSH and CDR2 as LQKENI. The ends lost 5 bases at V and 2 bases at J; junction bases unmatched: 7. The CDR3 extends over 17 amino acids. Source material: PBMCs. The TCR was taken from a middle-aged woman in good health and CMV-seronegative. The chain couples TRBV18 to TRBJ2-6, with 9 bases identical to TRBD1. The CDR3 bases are TGTGCCAGCTCAGAGAGGACAGGGGTAACTGGGGCCAACGTCCTGACTTTC. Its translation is CASSERTGVTGANVLTF.